This T cell receptor (beta chain) was profiled in a study of blood T cell repertoires in COVID-19. Germline lookup yields CDR1 SQVTM and CDR2 ANQGSEA. CDR3 length: 13 amino acids. The V and J ends lost 8 bases and 4 bases respectively, with 17 bases between them. The protocol was immunoSEQ multiplex PCR, while the TCRdb copy is restricted to in-frame clones and leaves out a portion. The table records about 220,000 clones, less than 90% of them present only once. The material sequenced was peripheral blood. The clonotype was recovered from a woman aged 55-69 years who had recovered from COVID-19. The rearrangement uses TRBV29-1 and TRBJ1-1; unclear D gene. CDR3 residues: CSCTEGVGTEAFF. The CDR3 DNA follows: TGCAGCTGCACCGAGGGCGTGGGCACTGAAGCTTTCTTT. Drawing the rest from reference TRBV29-1 and TRBJ1-1, the complete variable domain is SAVISQKPSRDICQRGTSLTIQCQVDSQVTMMFWYRQQPGQSLTLIATANQGSEATYESGFVIDKFPISRPNLTFSTLTVSNMSPEDSSIYLCSCTEGVGTEAFFGQGTRLTVV.